A single T cell receptor (beta chain) is shown here with its context. TCR beta sequencing covered blood CD8+ and CD4+ T cells. Multiple sclerosis controls were treatment-naive patients with stable or active relapsing-remitting disease. The CD8+ and CD4+ T cells were isolated magnetically using a negative isolation approach, whereas the TEMRA cells were enriched by FACS. CDR1 and CDR2 (germline): MNHEY, SVGAGI. The CDR3 length is 18 residues. With V trimmed by 4 bases and J by 7 bases, 10 bases remained unmatched. Random hexamers served to reverse transcribe roughly 0.5 to 1 ug RNA. The CDR3 of TCR beta was amplified by immunoSEQ multiplex PCR across 54 Vbeta and 13 Jbeta. TCRdb re-derived calls from the immunoSEQ multiplex PCR reads in MiXCR, one entry per CDR3 protein. Of about 400,000 distinct CDR3 sequences listed, 75% to 90% are singletons. The data stem from a study of CD8 T cells in Susac syndrome.

The origin of this receptor is a human donor with multiple sclerosis. The specimen sequenced was CD8+ T cells from PBMCs. The chain is built from TRBV6-5 and TRBJ2-2, with 15 bases that match TRBD2. The CDR3 reads CASSFGTSGGPMGGELFF. The CDR3, as DNA: TGTGCCAGCAGTTTTGGGACTAGCGGGGGGCCTATGGGCGGGGAGCTGTTTTTT.